This is a list of T cell receptor beta chains from one sample in a study of T-cell reconstitution after alpha-beta-depleted transplantation in children. TCRdb recomputed calls from the PCR reads with MiXCR, one row per CDR3 protein. The profile covers around 130,000 distinct CDR3 sequences, with roughly 9.7% appearing a single time and about 25% taken by the ten largest. Source: PBMCs, mostly from graft donor cells, taken 180 days after TCRalphabeta/CD19-depleted stem cell transplant. The receptor set was obtained from a girl less than two years old who had a stem cell transplant for combined immunodeficiency, so the T cells may come from the graft donor. CDR3s include the opening cysteine and the closing phenylalanine or tryptophan. D genes are given only for firm matches. Part of the rows lack a size; the others show once, few, many or a class for expanded clones.

D: NA; J: TRBJ2-3; size: NA; V: TRBV20-1; DNA: TGCAGTGCTAGTAGTGGGATAGCGCAGTATTTT; CDR3: CSASSGIAQYF
D: NA; J: TRBJ1-2; size: NA; V: TRBV5-4; DNA: TGTGCCAGCAGTCCGATCCCCACAGGGTTTTATGGCTACACCTTC; CDR3: CASSPIPTGFYGYTF
D: TRBD1; J: TRBJ1-1; size: NA; V: TRBV20-1; DNA: TGCAGTGCTAGAGGCCGGGACAGGGTGACTGAAGCTTTCTTT; CDR3: CSARGRDRVTEAFF
D: NA; J: TRBJ2-1; size: few; V: TRBV12-3/TRBV12-4; DNA: TGTGCCAGCAGTTTGGGTAGCGGTCAAAATGAGCAGTTCTTC; CDR3: CASSLGSGQNEQFF
D: NA; J: TRBJ1-5; size: few; V: TRBV19; DNA: TGTGCCAGTAGTATTGGCGGGGGCATTGATCAGCCCCAGCATTTT; CDR3: CASSIGGGIDQPQHF
D: NA; J: TRBJ2-7; size: few; V: TRBV4-3; DNA: TGCGCCAGCAGCCAAGAGATCATCTACGAGCAGTACTTC; CDR3: CASSQEIIYEQYF
D: NA; J: TRBJ2-7; size: few; V: TRBV29-1; DNA: TGCAGCGTTGAAGAAGGAAACGAGCAGTACTTC; CDR3: CSVEEGNEQYF
D: TRBD2; J: TRBJ2-1; size: few; V: TRBV20-1; DNA: TGCAGTGCTAGAGACCTGACTAGCGGGAGTTTAGATGAGCAGTTCTTC; CDR3: CSARDLTSGSLDEQFF
D: NA; J: TRBJ2-7; size: many; V: TRBV29-1; DNA: TGCAGCGTCCAAGACAGCTACGAGCAGTACTTC; CDR3: CSVQDSYEQYF
D: NA; J: TRBJ2-2; size: many; V: TRBV6-2/TRBV6-3; DNA: TGTGCCAGCAGTTACTCTGGGGGTTGGAACACCGGGGAGCTGTTTTTT; CDR3: CASSYSGGWNTGELFF
D: NA; J: TRBJ1-1; size: many; V: TRBV20-1; DNA: TGCAGTGCTAGAGACCCGGGTGGCTGGGACACTGAAGCTTTCTTT; CDR3: CSARDPGGWDTEAFF
D: NA; J: TRBJ2-2; size: NA; V: TRBV24-1; DNA: TGTGCCACCGAATGGGACACCGGGGAGCTGTTTTTT; CDR3: CATEWDTGELFF
D: TRBD2; J: TRBJ2-1; size: NA; V: TRBV20-1; DNA: TGCAGTCAAAGCGGGACGAACTACAATGAGCAGTTCTTC; CDR3: CSQSGTNYNEQFF
D: TRBD2; J: TRBJ2-7; size: NA; V: TRBV7-2; DNA: TGTGCCAGCAGCTTAGCGGGACTAGCGGGGGGTTACGAGCAGTACTTC; CDR3: CASSLAGLAGGYEQYF
D: NA; J: TRBJ2-1; size: NA; V: TRBV7-9; DNA: TGTGCCAGCAGCTTCAGTTACGGGAGCTCCTACAATGAGCAGTTCTTC; CDR3: CASSFSYGSSYNEQFF
D: TRBD1; J: TRBJ2-5; size: few; V: TRBV7-6; DNA: TGTGCCAGCAGCGACACAGGGGTTGAGACCCAGTACTTC; CDR3: CASSDTGVETQYF
D: TRBD2; J: TRBJ2-3; size: few; V: TRBV5-1; DNA: TGCGCCAGCAGCTTGGGGGCTAGCGGGAGGGCAGATACGCAGTATTTT; CDR3: CASSLGASGRADTQYF
D: NA; J: TRBJ2-1; size: NA; V: TRBV5-1; DNA: TGCGCCAGCAGCTTGGAGGGAGGTTCCTACAATGAGCAGTTCTTC; CDR3: CASSLEGGSYNEQFF
D: NA; J: TRBJ1-1; size: NA; V: TRBV20-1; DNA: TGCAGTGCTATAGAGTCAGGCTACATGAACACTGAAGCTTTCTTT; CDR3: CSAIESGYMNTEAFF
D: TRBD2; J: TRBJ2-2; size: few; V: TRBV10-3; DNA: TGTGCCATCAGTGGTTCTAGCGGGGTAAACACCGGGGAGCTGTTTTTT; CDR3: CAISGSSGVNTGELFF
D: NA; J: TRBJ2-3; size: many; V: TRBV20-1; DNA: TGCAGTGCTAGAGATCCTCGGGCAGGTCGAGATACGCAGTATTTT; CDR3: CSARDPRAGRDTQYF
D: TRBD2; J: TRBJ2-5; size: few; V: TRBV29-1; DNA: TGCAGCGTCCGGACTAGCGGGTTGGAGACCCAGTACTTC; CDR3: CSVRTSGLETQYF
D: NA; J: TRBJ2-5; size: many; V: TRBV24-1; DNA: TGTGCCACCAGTGATCCCTCTTGGACCCAGTACTTC; CDR3: CATSDPSWTQYF
D: TRBD1; J: TRBJ1-1; size: few; V: TRBV12-3/TRBV12-4; DNA: TGTGCCAGCAGTTTGGCCGCGGCAGGGGGGGTAGCTTTCTTT; CDR3: CASSLAAAGGVAFF
D: TRBD1; J: TRBJ1-1; size: NA; V: TRBV5-1; DNA: TGCGCCAGCAGCTCCACTACAGGGGGCCAAGCTTTCTTT; CDR3: CASSSTTGGQAFF
D: NA; J: TRBJ1-2; size: NA; V: TRBV3-1; DNA: TGTGCCAGCAGCCAACTGGACAGCCCTCCTAACTATGGCTACACCTTC; CDR3: CASSQLDSPPNYGYTF
D: NA; J: TRBJ2-1; size: NA; V: TRBV5-4; DNA: TGTGCCAGCAGCTTGGTCGGTAGCGGTGAGCAGTTCTTC; CDR3: CASSLVGSGEQFF
D: TRBD1; J: TRBJ2-7; size: NA; V: TRBV20-1; DNA: TGCAGTGCTAGAAGGGGACAGCTCTCCTACGAGCAGTACTTC; CDR3: CSARRGQLSYEQYF
D: NA; J: TRBJ2-7; size: few; V: TRBV12-3/TRBV12-4; DNA: TGTGCCAGCAGCCAACAGGGCACCTACGAGCAGTACTTC; CDR3: CASSQQGTYEQYF
D: NA; J: TRBJ1-2; size: NA; V: TRBV4-1; DNA: TGCGCCAGCAGCCAAGCTGCGGATATTAACTATGGCTACACCTTC; CDR3: CASSQAADINYGYTF
D: TRBD1; J: TRBJ2-1; size: many; V: TRBV10-3; DNA: TGTGCCATCAGTTATAACAGGGGGTATCGGAACAATGAGCAGTTCTTC; CDR3: CAISYNRGYRNNEQFF
D: TRBD2; J: TRBJ2-7; size: NA; V: TRBV4-3; DNA: TGCGCCAGCAGCCAAGAGAGGTTAGGGACTAGCGGGAGCTACGAGCAGTACTTC; CDR3: CASSQERLGTSGSYEQYF
D: TRBD1; J: TRBJ2-7; size: few; V: TRBV20-1; DNA: TGCAGTGCTAGCCGGGACAGCAGCTCCTACGAGCAGTACTTC; CDR3: CSASRDSSSYEQYF
D: TRBD2; J: TRBJ2-1; size: NA; V: TRBV12-3/TRBV12-4; DNA: TGTGCCAGCAGCCCCGGGACTAGCGGAAATGAGCAGTTCTTC; CDR3: CASSPGTSGNEQFF
D: NA; J: TRBJ1-4; size: NA; V: TRBV15; DNA: TGTGCCACCAGCAGAGATTTCGGGCAGGAAGAAAAACTGTTTTTT; CDR3: CATSRDFGQEEKLFF
D: TRBD1; J: TRBJ2-3; size: many; V: TRBV10-3; DNA: TGTGCCATCACCAAGGAGGGGACAGGGGGCACAGATACGCAGTATTTT; CDR3: CAITKEGTGGTDTQYF
D: NA; J: TRBJ1-5; size: few; V: TRBV20-1; DNA: TGCAGTGCTAGTCGCAGGAGCAATCAGCCCCAGCATTTT; CDR3: CSASRRSNQPQHF
D: NA; J: TRBJ2-1; size: few; V: TRBV29-1; DNA: TGCAGCGTTGGGCACTACAATGAGCAGTTCTTC; CDR3: CSVGHYNEQFF
D: TRBD2; J: TRBJ2-4; size: NA; V: TRBV5-6; DNA: TGTGCCAGCAGCTTTGGGACTAGCGGAAACAGTCAGTACTTC; CDR3: CASSFGTSGNSQYF
D: NA; J: TRBJ2-1; size: NA; V: TRBV24-1; DNA: TGTGCCACCAGTGATTGGGACCCCAGTAGGGATGAGCAGTTCTTC; CDR3: CATSDWDPSRDEQFF
D: TRBD1; J: TRBJ2-2; size: NA; V: TRBV20-1; DNA: TGCAGTGCTAGAGATCAGGGGGCGCCCCGAACCGGGGAGCTGTTTTTT; CDR3: CSARDQGAPRTGELFF
D: NA; J: TRBJ1-5; size: few; V: TRBV27; DNA: TGTGCCAGCAGTGCTAGCAATCAGCCCCAGCATTTT; CDR3: CASSASNQPQHF
D: NA; J: TRBJ2-2; size: NA; V: TRBV29-1; DNA: TGCAGCGCGGTCGGATTGAACACCGGGGAGCTGTTTTTT; CDR3: CSAVGLNTGELFF
D: NA; J: TRBJ2-6; size: few; V: TRBV6-1; DNA: TGTGCCAGCACCCAGACTGGGGCCAACGTCCTGACTTTC; CDR3: CASTQTGANVLTF
D: TRBD1; J: TRBJ1-1; size: many; V: TRBV7-9; DNA: TGTGCCAGCAGCTCCAGGGGGCTCATGAACACTGAAGCTTTCTTT; CDR3: CASSSRGLMNTEAFF
D: NA; J: TRBJ2-3; size: many; V: TRBV29-1; DNA: TGCAGCGTTGAATCTGGGTTTAATACGCAGTATTTT; CDR3: CSVESGFNTQYF
D: NA; J: TRBJ2-7; size: NA; V: TRBV19; DNA: TGTGCCAGTAGTATATGGGGTTCCTACGAGCAGTACTTC; CDR3: CASSIWGSYEQYF
D: TRBD1; J: TRBJ2-5; size: NA; V: TRBV6-2/TRBV6-3; DNA: TGTGCCAGCACCCGTCAACAGGGGCGAGAGACCCAGTACTTC; CDR3: CASTRQQGRETQYF
D: TRBD1; J: TRBJ1-2; size: NA; V: TRBV20-1; DNA: TGCAGTGCTACCCGGGACAGGGGAATCTATGGCTACACCTTC; CDR3: CSATRDRGIYGYTF
D: TRBD1; J: TRBJ2-7; size: many; V: TRBV10-3; DNA: TGTGCCATCAGGGTAGACAGGGGGAGCGAGCAGTACTTC; CDR3: CAIRVDRGSEQYF
D: NA; J: TRBJ2-1; size: many; V: TRBV12-3/TRBV12-4; DNA: TGCGCCAGCAGCTTGGCCGGGGCGGGTGAGCAGTTCTTC; CDR3: CASSLAGAGEQFF
D: NA; J: TRBJ2-7; size: few; V: TRBV25-1; DNA: TGTGCCAGCAGTACTTTCTGGCCCGAGCAGTACTTC; CDR3: CASSTFWPEQYF